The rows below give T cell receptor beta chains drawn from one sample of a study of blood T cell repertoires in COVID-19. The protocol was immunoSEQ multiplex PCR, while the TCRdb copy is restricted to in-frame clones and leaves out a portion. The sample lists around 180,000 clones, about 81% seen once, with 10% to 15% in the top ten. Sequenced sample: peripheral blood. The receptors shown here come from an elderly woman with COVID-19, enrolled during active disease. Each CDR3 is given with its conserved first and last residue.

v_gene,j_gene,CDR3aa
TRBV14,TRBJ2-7,CASSQDRAVGEHEQYF
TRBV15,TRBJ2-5,CATSRGRTGHQETQYF
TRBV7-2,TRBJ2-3,CASSLGYAGGGADTQYF
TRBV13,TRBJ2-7,CASSPRLALRSSYEQYF
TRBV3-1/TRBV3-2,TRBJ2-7,CASSQDLVGQGALEQYF
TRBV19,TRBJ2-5,CASSLGLAGAQETQYF
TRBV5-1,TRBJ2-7,CASSLAGGTSYEQYF
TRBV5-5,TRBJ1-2,CASSLAGQGSGYTF
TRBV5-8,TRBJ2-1,CASSVLAGAPVYEQFF
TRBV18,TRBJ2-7,CASSDPGQGYEQYF
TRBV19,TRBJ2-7,CASSIDRAPGYEQYF
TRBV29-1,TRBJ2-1,CIAGGGNEQFF
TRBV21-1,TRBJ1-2,CASSKRGSHYGYTF
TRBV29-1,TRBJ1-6,CSVRDRNNSPLHF
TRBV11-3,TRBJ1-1,CASSTDRGWPRQGAFF
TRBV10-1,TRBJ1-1,CASTRQGKAFF
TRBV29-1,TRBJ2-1,CSVDTGNLIYEQFF
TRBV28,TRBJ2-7,CASSSGQNYEQYF
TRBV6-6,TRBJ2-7,CASSYEFPGVYEQYF
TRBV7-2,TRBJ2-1,CASQLAGGNNEQFF
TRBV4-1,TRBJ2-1,CASSQDRGGVTRFF
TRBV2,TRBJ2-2,CASSLGLANTGELFF
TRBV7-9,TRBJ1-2,CASSAQGNDGYTF
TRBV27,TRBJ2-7,CASSLTGLAGVYEQYF
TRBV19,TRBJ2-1,CASSKGLAPNNEQFF
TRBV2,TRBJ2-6,CASSERRGPGANVLTF
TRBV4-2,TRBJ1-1,CASSPMTGQNTEAFF
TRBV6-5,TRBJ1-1,CASSYSRRGMGSEAFF
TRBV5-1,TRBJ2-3,CASSLGDYPDTQYF
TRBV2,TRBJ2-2,CASARERTGELFF
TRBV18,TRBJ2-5,CASSPRQQETQYF
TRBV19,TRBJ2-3,CASSGTGVATDTQYF
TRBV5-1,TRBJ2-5,CASSLDQGAKTQYF
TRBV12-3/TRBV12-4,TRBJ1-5,CASSLMVGRAQHF
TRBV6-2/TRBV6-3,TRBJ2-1,CASSSAGGRYNEQFF
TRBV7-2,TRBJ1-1,CASSLDGRGNTEAFF
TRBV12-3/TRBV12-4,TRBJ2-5,CASSFTLGETQYF
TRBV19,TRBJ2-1,CASSMALGNFIYNEQFF
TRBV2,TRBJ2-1,CASAPWVAGWGRGEQFF
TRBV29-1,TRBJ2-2,CSVLWAINTGELFF
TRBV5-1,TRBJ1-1,CASSLDRGWTEAFF
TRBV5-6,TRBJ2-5,CASSWGVETQYF
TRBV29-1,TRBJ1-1,CSGSDGVTEAFF
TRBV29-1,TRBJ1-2,CSVGPEGGGLRGYGYTF
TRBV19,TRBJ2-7,CASSMGTGVSYEQYF
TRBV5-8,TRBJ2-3,CASSTRTSGRWSDTQYF
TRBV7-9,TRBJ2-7,CASSRDRTPYEQYF
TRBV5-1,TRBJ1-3,CASSLTSSGNTIYF
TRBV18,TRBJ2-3,CASSPGAAGAADTQYF
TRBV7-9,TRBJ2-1,CASSLDGRGSYNEQFF